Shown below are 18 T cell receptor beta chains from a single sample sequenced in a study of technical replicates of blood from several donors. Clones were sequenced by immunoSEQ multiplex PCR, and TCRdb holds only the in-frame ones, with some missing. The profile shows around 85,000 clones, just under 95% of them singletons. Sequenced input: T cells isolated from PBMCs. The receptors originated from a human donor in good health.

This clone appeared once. The CDR3 spells CASSDRLSGQGTAYEQYF. For the CDR3, the DNA is TGTGCCAGTAGTGACCGACTATCGGGACAGGGGACAGCCTACGAGCAGTACTTC. The chain recombines TRBV19 with TRBJ2-7; 10 bases match TRBD1. Per germline, CDR1 LNHDA and CDR2 SQIVND (reference sequence). The CDR3 sequence is 18 residues long. With V trimmed by 5 bases and J by 2 bases, 15 bases remained unmatched.

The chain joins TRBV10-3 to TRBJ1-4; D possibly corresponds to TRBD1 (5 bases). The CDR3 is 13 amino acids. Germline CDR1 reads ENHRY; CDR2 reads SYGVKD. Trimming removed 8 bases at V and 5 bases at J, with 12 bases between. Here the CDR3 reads CAIGAGWNEKLFF. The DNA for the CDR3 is TGTGCCATCGGGGCAGGCTGGAATGAAAAACTGTTTTTT.

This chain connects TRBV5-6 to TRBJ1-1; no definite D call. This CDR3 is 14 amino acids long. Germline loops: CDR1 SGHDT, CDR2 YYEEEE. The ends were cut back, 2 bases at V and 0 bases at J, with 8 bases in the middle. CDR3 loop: CASSFAQMNTEAFF. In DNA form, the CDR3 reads TGTGCCAGCAGCTTCGCCCAGATGAACACTGAAGCTTTCTTT.

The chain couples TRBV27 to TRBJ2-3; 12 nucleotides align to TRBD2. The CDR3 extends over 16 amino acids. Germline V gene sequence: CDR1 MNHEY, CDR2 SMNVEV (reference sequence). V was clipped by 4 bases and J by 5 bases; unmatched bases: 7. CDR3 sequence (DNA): TGTGCCAGCAGTTCCAGACTAGCGGGAGCGGTAGATACGCAGTATTTT. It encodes CASSSRLAGAVDTQYF.

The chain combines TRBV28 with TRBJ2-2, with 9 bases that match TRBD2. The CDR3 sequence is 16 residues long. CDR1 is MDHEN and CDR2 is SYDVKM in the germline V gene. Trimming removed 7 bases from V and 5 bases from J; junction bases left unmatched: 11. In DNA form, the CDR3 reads TGTGCCAGCACCCCACCGTTAGCGGGAGTTACCGGGGAGCTGTTTTTT. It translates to CASTPPLAGVTGELFF.

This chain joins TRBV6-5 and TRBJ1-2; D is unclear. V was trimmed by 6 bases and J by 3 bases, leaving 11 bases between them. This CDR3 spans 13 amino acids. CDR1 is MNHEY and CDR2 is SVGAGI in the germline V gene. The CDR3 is CASSFAGYYGYTF. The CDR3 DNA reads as TGTGCCAGCAGCTTCGCGGGATACTATGGCTACACCTTC.

Written as DNA, the CDR3 is TGTGCCAGCAGTTTAGGGCAGGGGGCATTAGGCACTGAAGCTTTCTTT. Its translation: CASSLGQGALGTEAFF. The chain combines TRBV28 with TRBJ1-1; 8 bases are shared with TRBD1. Germline loops: CDR1 MDHEN, CDR2 SYDVKM. The J segment lost 4 bases and the V segment lost 2 bases, leaving 9 bases of the junction unmatched. The CDR3 has 16 amino acids. Variable domain in full (rest from reference TRBV28 and TRBJ1-1): DVKVTQSSRYLVKRTGEKVFLECVQDMDHENMFWYRQDPGLGLRLIYFSYDVKMKEKGDIPEGYSVSREKKERFSLILESASTNQTSMYLCASSLGQGALGTEAFFGQGTRLTVV.

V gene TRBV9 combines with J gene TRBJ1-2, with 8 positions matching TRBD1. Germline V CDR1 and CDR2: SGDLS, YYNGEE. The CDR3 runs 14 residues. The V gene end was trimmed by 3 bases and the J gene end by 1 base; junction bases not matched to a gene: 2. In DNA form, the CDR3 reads TGTGCCAGCAGCGAACAGGGGGTTAACTATGGCTACACCTTC. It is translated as CASSEQGVNYGYTF. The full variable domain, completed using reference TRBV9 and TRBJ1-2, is DSGVTQTPKHLITATGQRVTLRCSPRSGDLSVYWYQQSLDQGLQFLIQYYNGEERAKGNILERFSAQQFPDLHSELNLSSLELGDSALYFCASSEQGVNYGYTFGSGTRLTVV.

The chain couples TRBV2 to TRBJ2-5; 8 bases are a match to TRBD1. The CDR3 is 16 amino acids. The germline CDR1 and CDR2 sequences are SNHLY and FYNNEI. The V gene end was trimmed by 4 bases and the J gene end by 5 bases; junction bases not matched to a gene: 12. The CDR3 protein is CASSGGDRLVGETQYF. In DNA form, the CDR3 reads TGTGCCAGCAGTGGGGGGGACAGGTTGGTGGGGGAGACCCAGTACTTC. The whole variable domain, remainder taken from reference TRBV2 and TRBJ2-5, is EPEVTQTPSHQVTQMGQEVILRCVPISNHLYFYWYRQILGQKVEFLVSFYNNEISEKSEIFDDQFSVERPDGSNFTLKIRSTKLEDSAMYFCASSGGDRLVGETQYFGPGTRLLVL.

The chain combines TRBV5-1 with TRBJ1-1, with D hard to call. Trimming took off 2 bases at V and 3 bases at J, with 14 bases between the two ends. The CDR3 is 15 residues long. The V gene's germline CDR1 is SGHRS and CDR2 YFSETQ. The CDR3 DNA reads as TGCGCCAGCAGCTTTTCCCAGACTCGGGACACTGAAGCTTTCTTT. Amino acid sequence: CASSFSQTRDTEAFF.

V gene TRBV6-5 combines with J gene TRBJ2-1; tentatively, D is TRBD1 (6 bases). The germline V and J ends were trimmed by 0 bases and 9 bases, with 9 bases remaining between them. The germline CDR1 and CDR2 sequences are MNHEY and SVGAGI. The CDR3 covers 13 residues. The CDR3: CASSYSTGGEQFF. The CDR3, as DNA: TGTGCCAGCAGTTACTCGACAGGCGGTGAGCAGTTCTTC.

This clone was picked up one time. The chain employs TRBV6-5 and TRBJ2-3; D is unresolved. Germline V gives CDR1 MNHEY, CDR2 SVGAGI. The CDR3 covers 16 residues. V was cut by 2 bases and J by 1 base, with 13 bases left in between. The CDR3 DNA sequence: TGTGCCAGCAGTTACAGGCCGGCGGCGGGCACAGATACGCAGTATTTT. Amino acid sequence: CASSYRPAAGTDTQYF.

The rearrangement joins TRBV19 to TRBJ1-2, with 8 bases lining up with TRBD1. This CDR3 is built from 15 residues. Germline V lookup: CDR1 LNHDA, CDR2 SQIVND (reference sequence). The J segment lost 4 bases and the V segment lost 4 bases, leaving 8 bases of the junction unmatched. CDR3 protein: CASSTQGEGAYGYTF. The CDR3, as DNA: TGTGCCAGTAGTACACAGGGGGAAGGGGCCTATGGCTACACCTTC.

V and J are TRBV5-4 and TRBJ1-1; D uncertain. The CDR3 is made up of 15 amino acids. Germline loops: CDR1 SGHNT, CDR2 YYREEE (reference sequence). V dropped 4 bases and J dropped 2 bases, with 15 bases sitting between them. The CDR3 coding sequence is TGTGCCAGCAGCCGGCGGTCGGAACCTAACACTGAAGCTTTCTTT. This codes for CASSRRSEPNTEAFF.

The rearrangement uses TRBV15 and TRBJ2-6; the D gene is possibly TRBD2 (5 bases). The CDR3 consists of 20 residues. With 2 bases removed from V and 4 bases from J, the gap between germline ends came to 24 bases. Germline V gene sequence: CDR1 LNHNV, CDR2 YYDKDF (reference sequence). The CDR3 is CATSRWTAPLEGSGANVLTF. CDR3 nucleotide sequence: TGTGCCACCAGCAGATGGACGGCGCCGCTTGAGGGCTCAGGGGCCAACGTCCTGACTTTC.

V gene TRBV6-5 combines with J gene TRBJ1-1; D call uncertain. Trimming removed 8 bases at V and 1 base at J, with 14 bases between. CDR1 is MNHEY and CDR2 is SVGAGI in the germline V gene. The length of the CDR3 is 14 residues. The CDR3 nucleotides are TGTGCCAGCCAAGCCCGGCAGGCGAACACTGAAGCTTTCTTT. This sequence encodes CASQARQANTEAFF.

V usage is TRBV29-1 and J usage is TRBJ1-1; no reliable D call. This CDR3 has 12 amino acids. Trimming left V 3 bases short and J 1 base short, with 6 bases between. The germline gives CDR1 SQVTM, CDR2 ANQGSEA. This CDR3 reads CSVDVRNTEAFF. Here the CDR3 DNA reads TGCAGCGTTGATGTCAGGAACACTGAAGCTTTCTTT. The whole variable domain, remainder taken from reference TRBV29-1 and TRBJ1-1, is SAVISQKPSRDICQRGTSLTIQCQVDSQVTMMFWYRQQPGQSLTLIATANQGSEATYESGFVIDKFPISRPNLTFSTLTVSNMSPEDSSIYLCSVDVRNTEAFFGQGTRLTVV.

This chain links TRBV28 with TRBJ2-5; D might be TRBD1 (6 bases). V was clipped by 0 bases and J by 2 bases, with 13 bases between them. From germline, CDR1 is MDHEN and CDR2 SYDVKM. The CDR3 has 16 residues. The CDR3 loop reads CASSLWSDSDQETQYF. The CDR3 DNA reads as TGTGCCAGCAGTTTATGGTCGGACAGTGATCAAGAGACCCAGTACTTC.